Listed here are 9 T cell receptor beta chains from one sample, sequenced in a study of blood T cell repertoires in COVID-19. Only in-frame clones appear in the TCRdb table, and some are missing; sequencing was by immunoSEQ multiplex PCR. The data contain some 110,000 clones, 70% to 85% of them seen just once; the ten biggest clones take up about 2.3%. The specimen sequenced was peripheral blood. The origin of the receptors is a man over 45 with acute or convalescent COVID-19.

The chain combines TRBV12-5 with TRBJ1-5; D gene uncertain. Per germline, CDR1 LGHNT and CDR2 FRNRAP. Trimming cost V 5 bases and J 1 base, with 9 bases left between them. The CDR3 runs 14 residues. The CDR3 spells CASGQRGSNQPQHF. The CDR3 region has the DNA TGTGCTAGTGGTCAGCGGGGAAGCAATCAGCCCCAGCATTTT.

The genes are TRBV10-3 and TRBJ2-3, with D tentatively TRBD1 (6 bases). The CDR3 is 15 amino acids. Germline V gene sequence: CDR1 ENHRY, CDR2 SYGVKD. Trimming cost V 6 bases and J 0 bases, with 13 bases left between them. CDR3 region: CAIRSGDTSTDTQYF. CDR3 DNA: TGTGCCATCAGGTCAGGGGATACGAGCACAGATACGCAGTATTTT.

This clone was counted a single time. The chain recombines TRBV5-1 with TRBJ2-7; TRBD1 matches 10 bases. Germline V gene lookup returns CDR1 SGHRS and CDR2 YFSETQ. The ends lost 4 bases at V and 2 bases at J; junction bases unmatched: 6. The CDR3 runs to 15 residues. The CDR3 reads CASSPGQGVTYEQYF. The CDR3 coding sequence is TGCGCCAGCAGCCCCGGACAGGGGGTTACCTACGAGCAGTACTTC.

The chain links TRBV6-5 to TRBJ2-7; 7 nucleotides align to TRBD1. Germline V gene lookup returns CDR1 MNHEY and CDR2 SVGAGI. Germline trimming cut 7 bases from V and 2 bases from J; bases unmatched to any gene: 8. The CDR3 length is 14 residues. For the CDR3, the DNA is TGTGCCAGCAAAACGTACAGGGGACCCTACGAGCAGTACTTC. It specifies CASKTYRGPYEQYF.

This clone was found a few times. The rearrangement uses TRBV5-1 and TRBJ2-7; perhaps TRBD1 as D (6 bases). CDR3 length: 14 residues. Germline values: CDR1 SGHRS, CDR2 YFSETQ. V lost 4 bases, J lost 0 bases, and 11 bases lay in between. The CDR3 nucleotides read TGCGCCAGCAGCCCCCTGGACAGCTCCTACGAGCAGTACTTC. This sequence encodes CASSPLDSSYEQYF. The whole variable domain, remainder taken from reference TRBV5-1 and TRBJ2-7, is KAGVTQTPRYLIKTRGQQVTLSCSPISGHRSVSWYQQTPGQGLQFLFEYFSETQRNKGNFPGRFSGRQFSNSRSEMNVSTLELGDSALYLCASSPLDSSYEQYFGPGTRLTVT.

The chain is built from TRBV11-2 and TRBJ1-4; TRBD1 is a possible D gene (5 bases). Trimming stripped 0 bases from V and 6 bases from J, with 8 bases between. Germline-derived CDR1 and CDR2 are SGHAT and FQNNGV. The CDR3 spans 14 residues. The CDR3: CASSLDRVDEKLFF. CDR3 coding DNA: TGTGCCAGCAGCTTAGACAGGGTTGATGAAAAACTGTTTTTT.

This clone occurred once. Other DNA sequences in this specimen translate into the identical CDR3. CDR3 nucleotide sequence: TGCAGCGCAAGCCCGAACTATGGCTACACCTTC. Protein sequence: CSASPNYGYTF. The chain joins TRBV20-1 to TRBJ1-2, with D hard to call. There are 11 residues in the CDR3. Germline CDR1 DFQATT, CDR2 SNEGSKA (reference sequence).

The chain carries TRBV3-1 (or the pseudogene TRBV3-2) and TRBJ2-7; 9 positions match TRBD1. J lost 4 bases, V lost 4 bases, and 11 bases had no gene match. Germline loops: CDR1 LGHDT, CDR2 YNNKEL (reference sequence). This CDR3 has 16 residues. This chain's CDR3 is CASSRFTGTGSYEQYF. The CDR3 region has the DNA TGTGCCAGCAGCCGTTTCACCGGGACAGGGAGTTACGAGCAGTACTTC.

This chain joins TRBV4-2 and TRBJ1-5, with no clear D. Between the trimmed V and J ends, which lost 1 base and 9 bases, there was a span of 16 bases. Per the germline V gene, CDR1 is LGHNA and CDR2 is YNFKEQ. The CDR3 runs to 15 residues. CDR3 DNA sequence: TGTGCCAGCAGCCAAGTCTACGGCGGGAAAGGGCCCCAGCATTTT. Protein sequence: CASSQVYGGKGPQHF.